This T cell receptor beta chain comes out of a study of T cells in Graves' hyperthyroidism and ophthalmopathy. A word on this clonotype: One end of the junction is discordant with germline, which a read error may explain.

Amplification of TCR beta CDR3 regions was performed using RNA transcripts as template. The HTBI primer set drove a first-round RT-PCR of the TCR CDR3. TCRdb re-called the multiplex PCR reads with MiXCR, one entry per CDR3 protein. This sample has 550,000 to 600,000 distinct CDR3 sequences, with approximately 44% found just once. Germline lookup yields CDR1 SNHLY and CDR2 FYNNEI. The CDR3 covers 14 residues. This TCR was recovered from an adult woman with Graves' disease, either hyperthyroidism or ophthalmopathy (not recorded which). Specimen: peripheral blood or thyroid tissue (not recorded which). The chain uses TRBV2 and TRBJ2-5; 8 bases map to TRBD1. The CDR3 region has the DNA TGTGCCAGCAACTACCCCGACAGGGGAGAGGCCCAGTACTTC. Protein sequence: CASNYPDRGEAQYF. Full variable domain (missing parts from reference TRBV2 and TRBJ2-5): EPEVTQTPSHQVTQMGQEVILRCVPISNHLYFYWYRQILGQKVEFLVSFYNNEISEKSEIFDDQFSVERPDGSNFTLKIRSTKLEDSAMYFCASNYPDRGEAQYFGPGTRLLVL.